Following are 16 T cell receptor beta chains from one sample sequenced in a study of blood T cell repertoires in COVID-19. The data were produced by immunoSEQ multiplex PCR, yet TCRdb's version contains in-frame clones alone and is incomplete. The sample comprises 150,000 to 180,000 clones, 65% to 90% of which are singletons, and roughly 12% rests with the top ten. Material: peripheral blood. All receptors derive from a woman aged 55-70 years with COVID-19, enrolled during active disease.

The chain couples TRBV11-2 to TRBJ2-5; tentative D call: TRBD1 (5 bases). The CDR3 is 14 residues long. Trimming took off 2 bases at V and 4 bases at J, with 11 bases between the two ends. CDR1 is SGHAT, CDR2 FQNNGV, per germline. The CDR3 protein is CASSLNFQGETQYF. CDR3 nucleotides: TGTGCCAGCAGCTTAAATTTCCAGGGAGAGACCCAGTACTTC.

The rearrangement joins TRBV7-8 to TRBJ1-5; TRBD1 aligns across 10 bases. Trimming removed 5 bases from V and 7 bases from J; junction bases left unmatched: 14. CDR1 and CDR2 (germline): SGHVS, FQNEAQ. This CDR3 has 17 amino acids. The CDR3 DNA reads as TGTGCCAGCAGCCGACCCGGGGACAGGGGATATCGGCAGCCCCAGCATTTT. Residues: CASSRPGDRGYRQPQHF. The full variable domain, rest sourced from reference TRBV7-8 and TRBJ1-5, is GAGVSQSPRYKVAKRGQDVALRCDPISGHVSLFWYQQALGQGPEFLTYFQNEAQLDKSGLPSDRFFAERPEGSVSTLKIQRTQQEDSAVYLCASSRPGDRGYRQPQHFGDGTRLSIL.

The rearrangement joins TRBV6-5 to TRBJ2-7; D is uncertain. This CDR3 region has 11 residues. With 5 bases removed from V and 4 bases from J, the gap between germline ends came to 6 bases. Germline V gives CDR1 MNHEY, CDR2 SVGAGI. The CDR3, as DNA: TGTGCCAGCAGTAACCTATACGAGCAGTACTTC. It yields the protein CASSNLYEQYF.

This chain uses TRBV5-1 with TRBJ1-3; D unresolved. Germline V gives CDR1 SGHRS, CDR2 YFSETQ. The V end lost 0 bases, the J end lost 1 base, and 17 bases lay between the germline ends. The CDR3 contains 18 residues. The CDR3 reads CASSLGLIPPLSGNTIYF. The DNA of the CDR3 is TGCGCCAGCAGCTTGGGGCTTATCCCTCCTTTATCTGGAAACACCATATATTTT.

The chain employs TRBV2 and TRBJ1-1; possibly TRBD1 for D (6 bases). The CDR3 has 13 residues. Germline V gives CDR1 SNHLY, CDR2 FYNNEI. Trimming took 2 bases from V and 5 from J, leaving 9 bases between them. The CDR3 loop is CASSERGMTEAFF. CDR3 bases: TGTGCCAGCAGTGAAAGGGGGATGACTGAAGCTTTCTTT.

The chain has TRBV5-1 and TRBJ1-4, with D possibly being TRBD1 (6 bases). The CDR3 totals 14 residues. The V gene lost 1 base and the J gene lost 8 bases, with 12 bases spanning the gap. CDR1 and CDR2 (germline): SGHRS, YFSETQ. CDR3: CASSLTGSSEKLFF. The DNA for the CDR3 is TGCGCCAGCAGCTTGACAGGGTCTAGCGAAAAACTGTTTTTT.

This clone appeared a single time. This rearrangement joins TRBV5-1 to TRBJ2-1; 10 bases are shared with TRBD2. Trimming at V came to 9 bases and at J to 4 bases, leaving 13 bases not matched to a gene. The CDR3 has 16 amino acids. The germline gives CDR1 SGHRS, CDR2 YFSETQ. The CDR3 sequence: CANAIQRTSGYNEQFF. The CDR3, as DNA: TGCGCCAACGCCATACAGCGGACTAGCGGTTACAATGAGCAGTTCTTC.

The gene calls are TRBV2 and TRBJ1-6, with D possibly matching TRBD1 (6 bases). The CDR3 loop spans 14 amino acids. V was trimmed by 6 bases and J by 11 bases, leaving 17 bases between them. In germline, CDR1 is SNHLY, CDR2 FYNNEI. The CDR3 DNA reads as TGTGCCAGCAGGGTGGCCAGGGGTGAGACACCCCTCCACTTT. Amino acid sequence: CASRVARGETPLHF.

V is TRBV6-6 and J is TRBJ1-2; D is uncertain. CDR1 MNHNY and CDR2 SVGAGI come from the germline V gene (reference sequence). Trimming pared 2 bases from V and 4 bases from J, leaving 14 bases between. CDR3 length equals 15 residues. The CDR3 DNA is TGTGCCAGCAGTTACGGCGACACAAACATCTATGGCTACACCTTC. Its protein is CASSYGDTNIYGYTF.

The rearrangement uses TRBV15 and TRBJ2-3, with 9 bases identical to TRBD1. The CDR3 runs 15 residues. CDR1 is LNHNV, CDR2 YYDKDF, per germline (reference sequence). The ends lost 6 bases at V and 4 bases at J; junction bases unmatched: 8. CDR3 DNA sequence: TGTGCCACCAGTCCGAGGACAGGGGTCCCAGATACGCAGTATTTT. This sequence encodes CATSPRTGVPDTQYF.

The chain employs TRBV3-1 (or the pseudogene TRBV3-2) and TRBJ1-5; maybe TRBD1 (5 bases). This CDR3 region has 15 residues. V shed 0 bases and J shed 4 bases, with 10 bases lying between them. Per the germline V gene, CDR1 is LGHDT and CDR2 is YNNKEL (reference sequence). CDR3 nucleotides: TGTGCCAGCAGCCAAGATGGAGACAGTAATCAGCCCCAGCATTTT. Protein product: CASSQDGDSNQPQHF.

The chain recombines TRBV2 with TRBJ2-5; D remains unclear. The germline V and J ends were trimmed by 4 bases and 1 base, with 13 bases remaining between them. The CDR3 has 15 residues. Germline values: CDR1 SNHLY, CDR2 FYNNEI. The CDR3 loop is CASSGVMGAQETQYF. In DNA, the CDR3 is TGTGCCAGCAGTGGGGTGATGGGCGCCCAAGAGACCCAGTACTTC.

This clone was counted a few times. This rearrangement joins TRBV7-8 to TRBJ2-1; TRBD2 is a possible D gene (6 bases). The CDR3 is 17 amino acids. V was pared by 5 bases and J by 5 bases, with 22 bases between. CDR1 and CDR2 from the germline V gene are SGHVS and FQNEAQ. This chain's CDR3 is CASSAHSSAPRDNEQFF. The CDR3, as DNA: TGTGCCAGCAGCGCCCATTCTAGCGCACCACGGGACAATGAGCAGTTCTTC.

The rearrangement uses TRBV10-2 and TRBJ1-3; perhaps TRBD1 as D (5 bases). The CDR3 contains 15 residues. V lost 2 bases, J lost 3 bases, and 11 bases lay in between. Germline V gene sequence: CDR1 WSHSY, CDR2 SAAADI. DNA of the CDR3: TGCGCCAGCAGTGAGGCGGGGGGAAATGGAAACACCATATATTTT. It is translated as CASSEAGGNGNTIYF.

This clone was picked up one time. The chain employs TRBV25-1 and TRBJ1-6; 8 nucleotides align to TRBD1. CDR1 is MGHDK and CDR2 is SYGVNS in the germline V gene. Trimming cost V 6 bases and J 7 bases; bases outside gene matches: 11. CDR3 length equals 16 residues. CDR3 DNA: TGTGCCAGCAGGGAGGGGGACAGGACCCCAAATTCACCCCTCCACTTT. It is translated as CASREGDRTPNSPLHF.

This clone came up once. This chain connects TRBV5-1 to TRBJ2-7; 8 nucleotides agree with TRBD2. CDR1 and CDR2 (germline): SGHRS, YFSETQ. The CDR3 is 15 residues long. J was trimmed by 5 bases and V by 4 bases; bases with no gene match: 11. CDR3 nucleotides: TGCGCCAGCAGCGTCGGGACTAGGAGTTCTCACGAGCAGTACTTC. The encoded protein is CASSVGTRSSHEQYF.